This T cell receptor (beta chain) was retrieved from a study of cytomegalovirus exposure and HLA in healthy donors. Study-level points and caveats: As confirmed in vitro, a few CMV-associated chains were specific for CMV antigens. Subsequent analysis of the 120 or so validation repertoires found a tendency for first-cohort TCR clusters to co-occur. Accounts indicate the classifier identified cytomegalovirus status with strong specificity and sensitivity. Many donors shared some public TCRs, even though most TCR sequences were rare.

Clones were sequenced by immunoSEQ multiplex PCR, and TCRdb holds only the in-frame ones, with some missing. Of 130,000 or so clones detected, roughly 90% appear once; the ten largest clones hold about 3%. Germline CDR1 SGDLS, CDR2 YYNGEE. The CDR3 has 15 residues. Trimming removed 4 bases from V and 6 bases from J, with 16 bases in between. A word on this clone: Its target is not known.

The TCR comes from a man under 40 in good health and CMV-seronegative. The source material was PBMCs. V gene TRBV9 combines with J gene TRBJ2-2; the D gene is possibly TRBD1 (6 bases). The CDR3 bases are TGTGCCAGCAGCCCCACGGGACACCCGTCCGGGGAGCTGTTTTTT. Translating gives CASSPTGHPSGELFF. Based on the CDR3 plus reference TRBV9 and TRBJ2-2, the full variable domain is DSGVTQTPKHLITATGQRVTLRCSPRSGDLSVYWYQQSLDQGLQFLIQYYNGEERAKGNILERFSAQQFPDLHSELNLSSLELGDSALYFCASSPTGHPSGELFFGEGSRLTVL.